A single sample gave rise to the 16 T cell receptor beta chains below, sequenced in a study of blood T cell repertoires in COVID-19 (dated by TCRdb to the early 2020s). Libraries were prepared through the immunoSEQ multiplex PCR assay. Not all clones reach the TCRdb copy of this immuneACCESS table, which keeps in-frame sequences only. Checked studies attribute under half of the gap to unresolved V genes and leave the rest unexplained. Present in this sample are some 71,000 clones, less than 95% of which were seen just once. The ten largest clones take up under 6.5% of the sample. The sequenced sample consisted of peripheral blood. The receptors were gathered from a young woman with acute or convalescent COVID-19.

In this sample, this clone turned up a few times. CDR3 protein: CASSSLDSGGYNEQFF. CDR3 nucleotide sequence: TGTGCCAGCAGTTCTCTGGACAGCGGGGGTTACAATGAGCAGTTCTTC. The chain has TRBV27 and TRBJ2-1; TRBD2 aligns across 8 bases. This CDR3 region has 16 residues. Germline-derived CDR1 and CDR2 are MNHEY and SMNVEV (reference sequence). Trimming took 4 bases from V and 4 from J; bases not matched to a gene: 9.

CDR3 in DNA: TGCGCCAGCAGCACGGGGGGCGGGCCAGATACGCAGTATTTT. As protein: CASSTGGGPDTQYF. The chain recombines TRBV5-1 with TRBJ2-3, with a weak D call TRBD2 (7 bases). V lost 4 bases, J lost 4 bases, and 13 bases lay in between. The CDR3 covers 14 residues. The germline V gene encodes CDR1 SGHRS and CDR2 YFSETQ. The entire variable domain, with the rest obtained from reference TRBV5-1 and TRBJ2-3, is as follows: KAGVTQTPRYLIKTRGQQVTLSCSPISGHRSVSWYQQTPGQGLQFLFEYFSETQRNKGNFPGRFSGRQFSNSRSEMNVSTLELGDSALYLCASSTGGGPDTQYFGPGTRLTVL.

This chain links TRBV7-2 with TRBJ2-5; TRBD2 aligns across 8 bases. The length of the CDR3 is 14 residues. Germline V gene data show CDR1 as SGHTA and CDR2 as FQGNSA. V dropped 5 bases and J dropped 1; count of bases not matched to a gene: 3. CDR3 protein: CASSATSAQETQYF. In nucleotides, the CDR3 is TGTGCCAGCAGCGCGACTAGCGCCCAAGAGACCCAGTACTTC.

The chain links TRBV2 to TRBJ2-5, with 7 nucleotides matching TRBD1. The CDR3 totals 13 residues. Germline loops: CDR1 SNHLY, CDR2 FYNNEI. The J segment lost 2 bases and the V segment lost 6 bases, leaving 3 bases of the junction unmatched. In DNA, the CDR3 is TGTGCCAGCAGCCAGGACAGGCAAGAGACCCAGTACTTC. Translation gives CASSQDRQETQYF.

The genes are TRBV5-6 and TRBJ2-3; 7 bases map to TRBD2. The germline gives CDR1 SGHDT, CDR2 YYEEEE. The CDR3 runs to 16 residues. V was clipped by 0 bases and J by 4 bases; unmatched bases: 8. The CDR3 spells CASSLDVSGLADTQYF. In DNA, the CDR3 is TGTGCCAGCAGCTTGGATGTTAGCGGGCTCGCAGATACGCAGTATTTT.

The V gene is TRBV19, the J gene TRBJ2-3, with D unclear. The CDR3 extends over 14 amino acids. The germline V and J ends were trimmed by 4 bases and 5 bases, with 13 bases remaining between them. In germline, CDR1 is LNHDA, CDR2 SQIVND (reference sequence). CDR3 in DNA: TGTGCCAGTAGTACCTCCTCAGTGGTAGATACGCAGTATTTT. This sequence encodes CASSTSSVVDTQYF.

The rearrangement links TRBV7-9 to TRBJ1-5; a weak D match, TRBD1 (6 bases). The CDR3 loop spans 15 amino acids. Trimming removed 4 bases at V and 2 bases at J, with 12 bases between. CDR1 is SEHNR, CDR2 FQNEAQ, per germline (reference sequence). The CDR3 loop reads CASSSGPGGNQPQHF. The CDR3 region has the DNA TGTGCCAGCAGCTCCGGGCCAGGGGGCAATCAGCCCCAGCATTTT.

The chain combines TRBV2 with TRBJ2-4, with 9 nucleotides matching TRBD1. The trim removed 9 bases at V and 2 bases at J, leaving 5 bases unmatched. The CDR3 is 14 residues long. CDR1 and CDR2 (germline): SNHLY, FYNNEI. The CDR3 DNA reads as TGTGCCAGTGAACAGGGGGCGTCCAAAAACATTCAGTACTTC. It codes for CASEQGASKNIQYF.

The rearrangement uses TRBV2 and TRBJ2-7; 13 bases agree with TRBD2. The V gene's germline CDR1 is SNHLY and CDR2 FYNNEI. Trimming at V came to 4 bases and at J to 1 base, leaving 1 base not matched to a gene. CDR3 length: 15 residues. Here the CDR3 DNA reads TGTGCCAGCAGTGGACTAGCGGGAGGTTCCTACGAGCAGTACTTC. Its protein product is CASSGLAGGSYEQYF.

The chain couples TRBV29-1 to TRBJ2-1; 9 nucleotides agree with TRBD2. The V gene end was trimmed by 3 bases and the J gene end by 6 bases; junction bases not matched to a gene: 3. The CDR3 extends over 13 amino acids. Germline CDR1 and CDR2: SQVTM and ANQGSEA. The CDR3 DNA is TGCAGCGTTGACGTAGCGGGGGTCAATGAGCAGTTCTTC. Amino acid sequence: CSVDVAGVNEQFF.

V usage is TRBV19 and J usage is TRBJ2-3; 7 nucleotides agree with TRBD2. Looked up from germline, CDR1 is LNHDA and CDR2 is SQIVND (reference sequence). V lost 8 bases, J lost 11 bases, and 7 bases stayed unmatched. The CDR3 loop spans 11 amino acids. CDR3 bases: TGTGCCAGTCGGACTAGTTATGAGCAGTATTTT. It translates to CASRTSYEQYF.

The chain links TRBV5-1 to TRBJ2-7, with 9 nucleotides matching TRBD1. Germline V gene data show CDR1 as SGHRS and CDR2 as YFSETQ. V gave up 3 bases and J gave up 5 bases; unmatched junction bases: 6. CDR3 length: 14 amino acids. Here the CDR3 reads CASSWGTGTHEQYF. In DNA, the CDR3 is TGCGCCAGCAGCTGGGGGACAGGGACCCACGAGCAGTACTTC.

This chain links TRBV6-6 with TRBJ2-2; 11 positions match TRBD1. CDR1 is MNHNY and CDR2 is SVGAGI in the germline V gene (reference sequence). J was trimmed by 4 bases and V by 5 bases; bases with no gene match: 6. The CDR3 is made up of 16 amino acids. CDR3 sequence reads: CASSSSGTGGTGELFF. The CDR3 nucleotides are TGTGCCAGCAGTAGCTCCGGGACAGGGGGCACCGGGGAGCTGTTTTTT.

This clone was seen only once. The gene calls are TRBV20-1 and TRBJ2-1, with D possibly being TRBD2 (5 bases). V was pared by 3 bases and J by 8 bases, with 5 bases between. Germline V gives CDR1 DFQATT, CDR2 SNEGSKA (reference sequence). The length of the CDR3 is 10 residues. The CDR3 bases are TGCAGTGCTAGCGGGGATGAGCAGTTCTTC. Residues: CSASGDEQFF.

The chain carries TRBV2 and TRBJ1-6; a weak D match, TRBD1 (6 bases). The CDR3 runs 15 residues. Germline CDR1 is SNHLY and CDR2 is FYNNEI. Trimming took 3 bases from V and 7 from J, leaving 13 bases between them. The chain's CDR3 is CASSERQVYNSPLHF. CDR3 DNA: TGTGCCAGCAGTGAGCGACAGGTTTACAATTCACCCCTCCACTTT.

Details on this clone: Mismatch with germline at one junction end may stem from a read error. This chain uses TRBV6-1 with TRBJ2-7, with 14 nucleotides matching TRBD2. CDR3 length: 16 amino acids. Germline V gene sequence: CDR1 MNHNS, CDR2 SASEGT. The CDR3 reads CASSEGGLAGVYEQYF. The CDR3 region has the DNA TGTGCCAGCAGCGAAGGGGGACTAGCGGGAGTCTACGAGCAGTACTTC.